Listed here are 23 T cell receptor beta chains from one sample, sequenced in a study of cytomegalovirus exposure and HLA in healthy donors. PCR employed 60 Vbeta and 13 Jbeta primers. Clones were read by immunoSEQ multiplex PCR, and TCRdb kept only the in-frame ones, dropping some. The table for this sample gives over 150,000 clones. Sequenced sample: PBMCs. Receptors were obtained from a boy aged 5-17 years in good health and CMV-seronegative.

The CDR3 DNA reads as TGTGCCAGCAGCTCAGGGACAGGTTCGGGGGCCAACGTCCTGACTTTC. This encodes CASSSGTGSGANVLTF. The genes are TRBV9 and TRBJ2-6; 8 nucleotides line up with TRBD1. CDR1 SGDLS and CDR2 YYNGEE come from the germline V gene. V was pared by 4 bases and J by 4 bases, with 7 bases of the junction left unmatched. The CDR3 spans 16 residues.

The gene calls are TRBV4-3 and TRBJ2-2; TRBD2 matches at 7 bases. J was trimmed by 1 base and V by 4 bases; bases with no gene match: 6. CDR1 is LGHNA, CDR2 YSLEER, per germline. CDR3 length equals 16 residues. CDR3 protein: CASSPRTRLNTGELFF. The DNA for the CDR3 is TGCGCCAGCAGCCCCCGGACTAGATTGAACACCGGGGAGCTGTTTTTT.

This sequence joins TRBV6-6 and TRBJ2-7, with TRBD1 matching over 11 bases. Unmatched junction bases numbered 4, after V lost 4 bases and J lost 5 bases. This CDR3 region has 14 residues. Germline loops: CDR1 MNHNY, CDR2 SVGAGI (reference sequence). The CDR3 protein is CASSLPGQGDEQYF. The CDR3 nucleotides are TGTGCCAGCAGTTTACCGGGACAGGGGGACGAGCAGTACTTC.

The chain employs TRBV7-3 and TRBJ1-2; no definite D call. Between the trimmed V and J ends, which lost 0 bases and 5 bases, there was a span of 10 bases. Germline V gene lookup returns CDR1 SGHTA and CDR2 FQGTGA. This CDR3 comprises 14 residues. The DNA of the CDR3 is TGTGCCAGCAGCTTAACGACGGGAGGGTATGGCTACACCTTC. As protein: CASSLTTGGYGYTF.

The chain couples TRBV7-8 to TRBJ2-2; 7 positions match TRBD2. CDR1 and CDR2 (germline): SGHVS, FQNEAQ. The CDR3 extends over 16 amino acids. Germline trimming cut 0 bases from V and 4 bases from J; bases unmatched to any gene: 5. Here the CDR3 reads CASSLAPREATGELFF. The CDR3 bases are TGTGCCAGCAGCTTAGCGCCACGGGAGGCCACCGGGGAGCTGTTTTTT.

The chain couples TRBV11-2 to TRBJ1-1; D call uncertain. From germline, CDR1 is SGHAT and CDR2 FQNNGV. The germline V and J ends were trimmed by 0 bases and 2 bases, with 7 bases remaining between them. The CDR3 runs 14 residues. CDR3 loop: CASSLEQVNTEAFF. In nucleotides, the CDR3 is TGTGCCAGCAGCTTAGAGCAGGTTAACACTGAAGCTTTCTTT.

DNA for the CDR3: TGTGCCAGCAGTACAGGGGCCTTTGGCTACACCTTC. This gives the protein CASSTGAFGYTF. The chain is built from TRBV27 and TRBJ1-2; TRBD1 matches at 7 bases. The CDR3 is made up of 12 amino acids. V dropped 5 bases and J dropped 7; count of bases not matched to a gene: 4. CDR1 and CDR2 (germline): MNHEY, SMNVEV (reference sequence).

The rearrangement links TRBV29-1 to TRBJ2-1, with D possibly matching TRBD2 (6 bases). This CDR3 comprises 12 residues. V was shortened by 5 bases and J by 7 bases, with 12 bases between the two germline ends. Looked up from germline, CDR1 is SQVTM and CDR2 is ANQGSEA. The CDR3 DNA reads as TGCAGCGTTCGGGGAGGTGGGAATGAGCAGTTCTTC. It is translated as CSVRGGGNEQFF.

With respect to this clone: The sample contains more than one DNA sequence encoding this CDR3. This sequence joins TRBV6-1 and TRBJ1-4; the D is unclear. This CDR3 is built from 12 residues. V was cut by 9 bases and J by 1 base, with 6 bases left in between. Germline V gene lookup returns CDR1 MNHNS and CDR2 SASEGT. The CDR3 loop is CASQLTNEKLFF. CDR3 coding DNA: TGTGCCAGTCAATTAACTAATGAAAAACTGTTTTTT.

V is TRBV5-4 and J is TRBJ1-1; D unclear. V lost 3 bases and J 2 bases, leaving 11 bases between the germline ends. The germline CDR1 and CDR2 sequences are SGHNT and YYREEE (reference sequence). The CDR3 totals 14 residues. The CDR3 protein is CASSSGGRNTEAFF. The DNA for the CDR3 is TGTGCCAGCAGCTCTGGTGGGAGAAACACTGAAGCTTTCTTT. The entire variable domain, with the rest obtained from reference TRBV5-4 and TRBJ1-1, is as follows: ETGVTQSPTHLIKTRGQQVTLRCSSQSGHNTVSWYQQALGQGPQFIFQYYREEENGRGNFPPRFSGLQFPNYSSELNVNALELDDSALYLCASSSGGRNTEAFFGQGTRLTVV.

V usage is TRBV6-5 and J usage is TRBJ1-5, with a possible D match to TRBD1 (5 bases). Per the germline V gene, CDR1 is MNHEY and CDR2 is SVGAGI. The CDR3 covers 15 residues. V was shortened by 6 bases and J by 0 bases, with 12 bases between the two germline ends. The CDR3 reads CASRKDRNSNQPQHF. The CDR3 nucleotides read TGTGCCAGCAGAAAAGACAGAAATAGCAATCAGCCCCAGCATTTT.

The rearrangement joins TRBV7-9 to TRBJ2-7; the D is unclear. Germline V gives CDR1 SEHNR, CDR2 FQNEAQ (reference sequence). This CDR3 spans 12 amino acids. V was pared by 4 bases and J by 4 bases, with 8 bases between. CDR3 in amino acids: CASSSLKYEQYF. The CDR3 nucleotides read TGTGCCAGCAGCTCCCTAAAGTACGAGCAGTACTTC.

The chain recombines TRBV9 with TRBJ2-7, with TRBD2 matching over 10 bases. The CDR3 extends over 14 amino acids. Germline loops: CDR1 SGDLS, CDR2 YYNGEE. The V gene end was trimmed by 7 bases and the J gene end by 5 bases; junction bases not matched to a gene: 9. CDR3 DNA: TGTGCCAGCTCCAGAGCGGGGGGGCCCGACGAGCAGTACTTC. This codes for CASSRAGGPDEQYF.

V is TRBV6-5 and J is TRBJ1-5; 7 bases fit TRBD1. CDR3 length: 12 residues. The germline gives CDR1 MNHEY, CDR2 SVGAGI. The junction had 3 bases not matched to a gene; V was cut back by 6 bases and J by 7 bases. DNA of the CDR3: TGTGCCAGCAGGACAGGGTGGCAGCCCCAGCATTTT. Translated, it gives CASRTGWQPQHF.

CDR3 sequence: CASSPTENTEAFF. The CDR3 nucleotides read TGTGCCAGCAGTCCAACAGAGAACACTGAAGCTTTCTTT. This chain links TRBV9 with TRBJ1-1, with no clear D. Deletions cut 5 bases from V and 1 base from J, with 9 bases between. CDR3 size: 13 residues. Germline V gene sequence: CDR1 SGDLS, CDR2 YYNGEE.

The rearrangement links TRBV28 to TRBJ1-1, with 7 bases that match TRBD1. Germline loops: CDR1 MDHEN, CDR2 SYDVKM. Unmatched junction bases numbered 13, after V lost 8 bases and J lost 1 base. This CDR3 spans 16 amino acids. CDR3 coding DNA: TGTGCCAGCCTTAAGGGGGCCGTCCGGGAGAACACTGAAGCTTTCTTT. Translated, it gives CASLKGAVRENTEAFF. Drawing the rest from reference TRBV28 and TRBJ1-1, the complete variable domain is DVKVTQSSRYLVKRTGEKVFLECVQDMDHENMFWYRQDPGLGLRLIYFSYDVKMKEKGDIPEGYSVSREKKERFSLILESASTNQTSMYLCASLKGAVRENTEAFFGQGTRLTVV.

V usage is TRBV11-2 and J usage is TRBJ1-4; D may be TRBD1 (5 bases). Germline CDR1 is SGHAT and CDR2 is FQNNGV. Trimming stripped 5 bases from V and 7 bases from J, with 11 bases between. This CDR3 comprises 13 residues. Here the CDR3 reads CASSPGLPEKLFF. The CDR3 nucleotides are TGTGCCAGCAGCCCGGGACTGCCTGAAAAACTGTTTTTT.

The chain joins TRBV27 to TRBJ2-7; 12 bases map to TRBD2. Germline V lookup: CDR1 MNHEY, CDR2 SMNVEV (reference sequence). V trimming: 2 bases; J trimming: 2 bases; junction bases outside the gene matches: 1. This CDR3 has 15 residues. The chain's CDR3 is CASSLGLAGTYEQYF. CDR3 bases: TGTGCCAGCAGTTTAGGACTAGCGGGGACCTACGAGCAGTACTTC.

This CDR3 reads CASSPGGPGEKLFF. The DNA for the CDR3 is TGTGCCAGCAGCCCAGGGGGCCCTGGTGAAAAACTGTTTTTT. V gene TRBV5-8 combines with J gene TRBJ1-4, with TRBD1 matching 8 bases. Germline CDR1 and CDR2: SGHTS and YDEGEE. There are 14 residues in the CDR3. The junction had 6 bases not matched to a gene; V was cut back by 4 bases and J by 7 bases.

The rearrangement uses TRBV11-2 and TRBJ1-3; 7 bases are a match to TRBD1. The trim removed 5 bases at V and 5 bases at J, leaving 6 bases unmatched. The CDR3 consists of 14 residues. Per the germline V gene, CDR1 is SGHAT and CDR2 is FQNNGV. Here the CDR3 reads CASSPRDSRNTIYF. The CDR3 DNA is TGTGCCAGCAGCCCTCGGGACAGTAGAAACACCATATATTTT.

The rearrangement uses TRBV10-3 and TRBJ2-1, with D maybe TRBD2 (5 bases). The CDR3 loop spans 14 amino acids. Germline V gene sequence: CDR1 ENHRY, CDR2 SYGVKD. V lost 10 bases and J 0 bases, leaving 13 bases between the germline ends. The CDR3 DNA reads TGTGCCACTGAGACCCGGGGCTCCTACAATGAGCAGTTCTTC. It translates to CATETRGSYNEQFF.

The CDR3 region is CASSLGTGGEGYTF. CDR3 sequence (DNA): TGTGCCAGCAGCTTAGGGACAGGGGGCGAAGGCTACACCTTC. V and J are TRBV7-9 and TRBJ1-2; TRBD1 agrees at 11 bases. This CDR3 is 14 amino acids long. V lost 1 base, J lost 8 bases, and 3 bases stayed unmatched. The germline gives CDR1 SEHNR, CDR2 FQNEAQ (reference sequence). The full variable domain, with the rest looked up from reference TRBV7-9 and TRBJ1-2, is DTGVSQNPRHKITKRGQNVTFRCDPISEHNRLYWYRQTLGQGPEFLTYFQNEAQLEKSRLLSDRFSAERPKGSFSTLEIQRTEQGDSAMYLCASSLGTGGEGYTFGSGTRLTVV.

The chain carries TRBV29-1 and TRBJ1-3; no firm D call. This CDR3 has 13 residues. CDR1 and CDR2 from the germline V gene are SQVTM and ANQGSEA. Trimming pared 7 bases from V and 0 bases from J, leaving 10 bases between. The CDR3 loop is CSGSPLSGNTIYF. CDR3 DNA: TGCAGCGGATCACCACTCTCTGGAAACACCATATATTTT.